These 20 T cell receptor beta chains came from one sample sequenced in a study of T cell responses to AZD1222 COVID-19 vaccine. Assay used: immunoSEQ multiplex PCR; TCRdb lists only in-frame clones, some missing. The profile shows about 120,000 clones, roughly 91% of them singletons. The sample here was peripheral blood, taken 28 days after the second AZD1222 dose. These receptors came from an adult who received the AZD1222 COVID-19 vaccine.

The chain recombines TRBV14 with TRBJ1-3, with 7 bases lining up with TRBD1. The CDR3 runs 17 residues. Germline V gives CDR1 SGHDN, CDR2 FVKESK. With V trimmed by 2 bases and J by 0 bases, 7 bases remained unmatched. The CDR3 reads CASSQTQGVLSGNTIYF. The DNA for the CDR3 is TGTGCCAGCAGCCAAACCCAGGGGGTCCTCTCTGGAAACACCATATATTTT.

The chain carries TRBV4-2 and TRBJ2-3, with D possibly TRBD1 on 5 matching bases. The CDR3 runs 17 residues. Trimming removed 1 base from V and 4 bases from J, with 18 bases in between. Per germline, CDR1 LGHNA and CDR2 YNFKEQ. The CDR3 sequence: CASSQVEGAVGSDTQYF. The CDR3 coding sequence is TGTGCCAGCAGCCAAGTAGAAGGGGCAGTTGGGTCAGATACGCAGTATTTT.

The V and J genes are TRBV4-1 and TRBJ1-2; possible D gene TRBD1, 5 bases. Germline lookup yields CDR1 MGHRA and CDR2 YSYEKL. The CDR3 runs 15 residues. The V end lost 2 bases, the J end lost 4 bases, and 14 bases lay between the germline ends. The CDR3 nucleotides read TGCGCCAGCAGCCAAAAGGCTGCAGGGAGCTATGGCTACACCTTC. Translating it yields CASSQKAAGSYGYTF.

The gene calls are TRBV6-5 and TRBJ1-2; D may be TRBD1 (6 bases). The germline gives CDR1 MNHEY, CDR2 SVGAGI. Trimming took off 10 bases at V and 4 bases at J, with 19 bases between the two ends. The CDR3 runs to 14 residues. The CDR3 coding sequence is TGTGCCACGAGAAGGTGGCAGGGGATCTATGGCTACACCTTC. Amino acid sequence: CATRRWQGIYGYTF.

The chain is built from TRBV28 and TRBJ1-1, with D tentatively TRBD1 (5 bases). Germline assignment: CDR1 MDHEN and CDR2 SYDVKM. V gave up 6 bases and J gave up 5 bases, with 19 bases separating them. The CDR3 is 15 residues long. CDR3 in amino acids: CASRVLQEGLTEAFF. CDR3 sequence (DNA): TGTGCCAGCAGGGTTCTACAGGAGGGGTTGACTGAAGCTTTCTTT. Combining the CDR3 with reference TRBV28 and TRBJ1-1 gives the whole variable domain DVKVTQSSRYLVKRTGEKVFLECVQDMDHENMFWYRQDPGLGLRLIYFSYDVKMKEKGDIPEGYSVSREKKERFSLILESASTNQTSMYLCASRVLQEGLTEAFFGQGTRLTVV.

The chain carries TRBV9 and TRBJ2-1; TRBD2 matches 10 bases. Trimming removed 3 bases from V and 5 bases from J; junction bases left unmatched: 8. Germline V gives CDR1 SGDLS, CDR2 YYNGEE. There are 16 residues in the CDR3. The CDR3 DNA sequence: TGTGCCAGCAGCGCTCCTAGCGGGGGAGGGGACAATGAGCAGTTCTTC. Residues: CASSAPSGGGDNEQFF.

The V gene is TRBV3-1 (or the pseudogene TRBV3-2), the J gene TRBJ1-3, with 9 bases identical to TRBD1. The CDR3 extends over 17 amino acids. V gave up 5 bases and J gave up 2 bases; unmatched junction bases: 10. Germline V gene sequence: CDR1 LGHDT, CDR2 YNNKEL (reference sequence). CDR3 DNA: TGTGCCAGCAGCGATCTCCGGGACAGGGTTGCTGGAAACACCATATATTTT. Translating it yields CASSDLRDRVAGNTIYF.

The rearrangement joins TRBV7-2 to TRBJ1-2; TRBD1 aligns across 7 bases. Germline V gene sequence: CDR1 SGHTA, CDR2 FQGNSA. Trimming took 4 bases from V and 6 from J; bases not matched to a gene: 11. The CDR3 length is 15 residues. The CDR3, as DNA: TGTGCCAGCAGCTCTACCGGGACAGTTTCGGATGGCTACACCTTC. Its translation: CASSSTGTVSDGYTF.

The V gene is TRBV19, the J gene TRBJ1-6, with D uncertain. Germline loops: CDR1 LNHDA, CDR2 SQIVND (reference sequence). V was shortened by 3 bases and J by 7 bases, with 10 bases between the two germline ends. The CDR3 is 14 residues long. The CDR3 region has the DNA TGTGCCAGTAGTATCCGGCAAAAGAATTCACCCCTCCACTTT. This sequence encodes CASSIRQKNSPLHF.

This chain connects TRBV11-2 to TRBJ1-2; the D is unclear. In germline, CDR1 is SGHAT, CDR2 FQNNGV. The CDR3 is 15 residues long. V was trimmed by 1 base and J by 4 bases, leaving 13 bases between them. Written as DNA, the CDR3 is TGTGCCAGCAGCTTAGTTCGGGGTACCGTCTATGGCTACACCTTC. The encoded protein is CASSLVRGTVYGYTF.

For the CDR3, the DNA is TGTGCCAGCAGTGCCCCCTACGAGCAGTACTTC. This codes for CASSAPYEQYF. The chain joins TRBV25-1 to TRBJ2-7; D call uncertain. Per germline, CDR1 MGHDK and CDR2 SYGVNS. The CDR3 consists of 11 residues. V was trimmed by 4 bases and J by 2 bases, leaving 3 bases between them.

The rearrangement uses TRBV7-9 and TRBJ2-5; 12 positions agree with TRBD2. J gave up 7 bases and V 5 bases, and 14 bases lay outside the gene matches. CDR3 size: 17 residues. Germline V gene data show CDR1 as SEHNR and CDR2 as FQNEAQ (reference sequence). In DNA, the CDR3 is TGTGCCAGCAGCCTCCTAGGGGGGACTAGCGGGTTTGGGACCCAGTACTTC. This codes for CASSLLGGTSGFGTQYF.

The chain links TRBV29-1 to TRBJ2-5, with a possible D match to TRBD1 (6 bases). CDR3 length equals 13 residues. Germline CDR1 reads SQVTM; CDR2 reads ANQGSEA. Trimming cost V 6 bases and J 0 bases, with 11 bases left between them. This CDR3 is CSVQGGYQETQYF. The CDR3 DNA is TGCAGCGTGCAAGGGGGATACCAAGAGACCCAGTACTTC. Using reference TRBV29-1 and TRBJ2-5 for the parts outside the CDR3, the full variable domain is SAVISQKPSRDICQRGTSLTIQCQVDSQVTMMFWYRQQPGQSLTLIATANQGSEATYESGFVIDKFPISRPNLTFSTLTVSNMSPEDSSIYLCSVQGGYQETQYFGPGTRLLVL.

The V and J genes are TRBV18 and TRBJ1-3; D not certain. This CDR3 spans 17 amino acids. The germline V gene encodes CDR1 KGHSH and CDR2 LQKENI. V was trimmed by 2 bases and J by 2 bases, leaving 16 bases between them. As DNA, the CDR3 is TGTGCCAGCTCACCAGGTGGCAGCACGCCGGCTGGAAACACCATATATTTT. It yields the protein CASSPGGSTPAGNTIYF. Supplemented by reference TRBV18 and TRBJ1-3, the full variable domain reads NAGVMQNPRHLVRRRGQEARLRCSPMKGHSHVYWYRQLPEEGLKFMVYLQKENIIDESGMPKERFSAEFPKEGPSILRIQQVVRGDSAAYFCASSPGGSTPAGNTIYFGEGSWLTVV.

The chain is built from TRBV11-2 and TRBJ1-2; possibly TRBD1 for D (5 bases). CDR3 size: 14 residues. Germline V gene data show CDR1 as SGHAT and CDR2 as FQNNGV. Trimming pared 4 bases from V and 4 bases from J, leaving 13 bases between. This CDR3 is CASSSQGGAYGYTF. CDR3 sequence (DNA): TGTGCCAGCAGCTCCCAGGGAGGGGCCTATGGCTACACCTTC.

The gene calls are TRBV6-8 and TRBJ1-6, with D uncertain. The CDR3 covers 16 residues. Germline V gene lookup returns CDR1 MNHGY and CDR2 SAAAGT. V was cut by 0 bases and J by 4 bases, with 10 bases left in between. The CDR3 nucleotides are TGTGCCAGCAGTTACTCGACAAAAAATTATAATTCACCCCTCCACTTT. It codes for CASSYSTKNYNSPLHF.

The V call is TRBV12-3 or TRBV12-4, the J call TRBJ1-1; D call uncertain. The CDR3 consists of 10 residues. V was shortened by 6 bases and J by 5 bases, with 4 bases between the two germline ends. As DNA, the CDR3 is TGTGCCAGCAGGGGTACTGAAGCTTTCTTT. It codes for CASRGTEAFF.

The gene calls are TRBV10-3 and TRBJ1-2; D is unresolved. CDR3 length equals 11 residues. V was clipped by 6 bases and J by 5 bases, with 7 bases between them. Germline V CDR1 and CDR2: ENHRY, SYGVKD. For the CDR3, the DNA is TGTGCCATCAGCCCACAGTATGGCTACACCTTC. Protein product: CAISPQYGYTF.

CDR3 bases: TGTGCCAGCAGCTTAGATGGCAGCTTGGAGCAGTTCTTC. This codes for CASSLDGSLEQFF. J is TRBJ2-1 and V is TRBV11-3; the D is unclear. The germline V and J ends were trimmed by 0 bases and 10 bases, with 10 bases remaining between them. The CDR3 is 13 amino acids. From germline, CDR1 is SGHNT and CDR2 YENEEA.

The genes are TRBV19 and TRBJ1-6, with TRBD1 identical over 9 bases. This CDR3 comprises 14 residues. V was clipped by 6 bases and J by 6 bases; unmatched bases: 3. Germline V lookup: CDR1 LNHDA, CDR2 SQIVND (reference sequence). CDR3 sequence: CASRKQGANSPLHF. CDR3 nucleotide sequence: TGTGCCAGTAGGAAACAGGGGGCTAATTCACCCCTCCACTTT.